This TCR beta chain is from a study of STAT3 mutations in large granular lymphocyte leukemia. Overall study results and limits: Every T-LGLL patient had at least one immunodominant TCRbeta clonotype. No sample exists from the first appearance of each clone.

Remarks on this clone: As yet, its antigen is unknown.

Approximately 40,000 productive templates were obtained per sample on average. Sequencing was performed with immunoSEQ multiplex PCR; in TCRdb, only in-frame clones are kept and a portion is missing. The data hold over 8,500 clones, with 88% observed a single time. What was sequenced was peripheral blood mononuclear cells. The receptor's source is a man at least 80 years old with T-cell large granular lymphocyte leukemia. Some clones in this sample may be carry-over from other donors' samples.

CDR3 sequence: CAWSVGEKLFF. The CDR3 region has the DNA TGTGCCTGGAGTGTGGGTGAAAAACTGTTTTTT. J is TRBJ1-4 and V is TRBV30; no clear D gene. V shed 0 bases and J shed 7 bases, with 3 bases lying between them. This CDR3 has 11 residues. Germline assignment: CDR1 GTSNPN and CDR2 SVGIG (reference sequence).